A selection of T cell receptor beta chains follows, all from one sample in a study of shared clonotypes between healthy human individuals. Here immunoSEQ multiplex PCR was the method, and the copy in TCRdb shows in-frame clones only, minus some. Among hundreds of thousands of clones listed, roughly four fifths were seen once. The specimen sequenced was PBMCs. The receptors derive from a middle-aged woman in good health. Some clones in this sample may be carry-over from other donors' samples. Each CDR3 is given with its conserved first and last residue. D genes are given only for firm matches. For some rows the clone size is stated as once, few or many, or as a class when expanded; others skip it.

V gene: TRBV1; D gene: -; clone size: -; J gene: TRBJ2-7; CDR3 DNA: TGCACCAGCAGCCGACAACAACTAGAATTGCCCTACGAGCAGTACTTC; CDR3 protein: CTSSRQQLELPYEQYF
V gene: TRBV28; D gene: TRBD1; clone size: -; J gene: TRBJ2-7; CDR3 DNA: TGTGCCAGCAGTTTATTGGGCGGGGACAGGGTTTACGAGCAGTACTTC; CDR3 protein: CASSLLGGDRVYEQYF
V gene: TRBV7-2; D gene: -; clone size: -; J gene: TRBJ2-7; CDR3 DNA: TGTGCCAGCAGCTTAGGGCTGGGGGGAGGAGTCTACGAGCAGTACTTC; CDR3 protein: CASSLGLGGGVYEQYF
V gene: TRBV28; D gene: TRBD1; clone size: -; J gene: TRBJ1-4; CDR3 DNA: TGTGCCAGCAGTCCCTCGGACAGGGTTTATAATGAAAAACTGTTTTTT; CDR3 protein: CASSPSDRVYNEKLFF
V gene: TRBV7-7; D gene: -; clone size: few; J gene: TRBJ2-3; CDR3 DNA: TGTGCTAGCAGCCCCCTCGGGGCGGCGATAAGCACAGATACGCAGTATTTT; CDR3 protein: CASSPLGAAISTDTQYF
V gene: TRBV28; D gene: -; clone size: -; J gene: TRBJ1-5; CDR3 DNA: TGTGCCAGCAGTTTGATTTGGGGGGCAAGCAATCAGCCCCAGCATTTT; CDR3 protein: CASSLIWGASNQPQHF
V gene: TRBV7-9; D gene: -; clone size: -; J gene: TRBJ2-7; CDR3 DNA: TGTGCCAGCAGCTTAGGGTCAGTCAGTAATAACGAGCAGTACTTC; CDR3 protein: CASSLGSVSNNEQYF
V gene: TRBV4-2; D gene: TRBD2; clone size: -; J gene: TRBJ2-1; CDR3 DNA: TGTGCCAGCAGCAGGACTAGCGACCACAATGAGCAGTTCTTC; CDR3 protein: CASSRTSDHNEQFF
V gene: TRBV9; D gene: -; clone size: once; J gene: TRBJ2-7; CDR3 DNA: TGTGCCAGCAGCGTAGACATGAGCTCCTACGAGCAGTACTTC; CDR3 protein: CASSVDMSSYEQYF
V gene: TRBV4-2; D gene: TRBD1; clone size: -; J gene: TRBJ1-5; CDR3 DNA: TGTGCCAGCAGCCAACTTCTGGCAGGGGGGACCCTCAATCAGCCCCAGCATTTT; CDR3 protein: CASSQLLAGGTLNQPQHF
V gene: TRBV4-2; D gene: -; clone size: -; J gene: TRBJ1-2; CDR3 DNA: TGTGCCAGCAGCTTGGAGGTTACCTACAACTATGGCTACACCTTC; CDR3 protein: CASSLEVTYNYGYTF
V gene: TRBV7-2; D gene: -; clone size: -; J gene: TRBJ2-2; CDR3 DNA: TGTGCCAGCAGTTGGTCCAGGGGTACGAACACCGGGGAGCTGTTTTTT; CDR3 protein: CASSWSRGTNTGELFF
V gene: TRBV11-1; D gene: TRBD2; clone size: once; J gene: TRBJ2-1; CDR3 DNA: TGTGCCAGCAGCCCACTAGCGGGTACTGAGCAGTTCTTC; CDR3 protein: CASSPLAGTEQFF
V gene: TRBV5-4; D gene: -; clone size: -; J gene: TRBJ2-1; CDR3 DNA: TGTGCCAGCAGCTCCCGGGACACCTACAATGAGCAGTTCTTC; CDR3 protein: CASSSRDTYNEQFF
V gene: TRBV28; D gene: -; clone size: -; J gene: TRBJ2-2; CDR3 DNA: TGTGCCAGCAGTTGGGACCGAATCACCGGGGAGCTGTTTTTT; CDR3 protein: CASSWDRITGELFF
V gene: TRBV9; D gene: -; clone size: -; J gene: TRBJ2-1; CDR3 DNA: TGTGCCAGCAGCGCCCTCTTTGCGGGGGAGCAGTTCTTC; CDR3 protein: CASSALFAGEQFF
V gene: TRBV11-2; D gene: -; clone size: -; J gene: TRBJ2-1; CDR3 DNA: TGTGCCAGCAGGGATGGAGGTTCCTACAATGAGCAGTTCTTC; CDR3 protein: CASRDGGSYNEQFF
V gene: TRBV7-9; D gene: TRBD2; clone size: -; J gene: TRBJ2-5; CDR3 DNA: TGTGCCAGCAGCAGCGCGGGACTAGCGATGCAAGAGACCCAGTACTTC; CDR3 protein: CASSSAGLAMQETQYF
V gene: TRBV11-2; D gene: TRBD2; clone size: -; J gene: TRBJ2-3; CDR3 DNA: TGTGCCAGCAGCTTAGGGGCCTCTAGCGGAGGCACAGATACGCAGTATTTT; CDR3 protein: CASSLGASSGGTDTQYF
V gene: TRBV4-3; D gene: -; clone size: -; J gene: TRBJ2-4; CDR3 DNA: TGCGCCAGCAGCCAAGACACGGCCAAAAACATTCAGTACTTC; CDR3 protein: CASSQDTAKNIQYF
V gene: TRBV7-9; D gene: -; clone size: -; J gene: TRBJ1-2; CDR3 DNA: TGTGCCAGCAGCTTAGCGGGCAGCCCCTATGGCTACACCTTC; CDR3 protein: CASSLAGSPYGYTF
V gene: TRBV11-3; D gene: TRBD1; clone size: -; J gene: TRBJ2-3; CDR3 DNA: TGTGCCAGCAGCTTAGGACAGGGAGAGGCGGCAGATACGCAGTATTTT; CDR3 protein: CASSLGQGEAADTQYF
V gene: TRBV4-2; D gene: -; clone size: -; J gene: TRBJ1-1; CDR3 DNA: TGTGCCAGCAGCCACGCGAAGAAGAACACTGAAGCTTTCTTT; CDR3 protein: CASSHAKKNTEAFF
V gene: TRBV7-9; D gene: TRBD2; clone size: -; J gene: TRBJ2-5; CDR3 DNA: TGTGCCAGCAGCACCCGACTAGCGGGAGCCGAGACCCAGTACTTC; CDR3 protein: CASSTRLAGAETQYF
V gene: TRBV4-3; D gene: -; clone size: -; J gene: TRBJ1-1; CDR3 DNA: TGCGCCAGCAGCCAAGACAGGGTTGGGACTGAAGCTTTCTTT; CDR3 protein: CASSQDRVGTEAFF
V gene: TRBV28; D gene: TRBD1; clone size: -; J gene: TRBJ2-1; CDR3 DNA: TGTGCCAGCAAGGAGACAGGGCCGGTCGGTGAGCAGTTCTTC; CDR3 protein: CASKETGPVGEQFF
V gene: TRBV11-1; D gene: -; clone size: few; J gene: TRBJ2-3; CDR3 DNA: TGTGCCAGCAGCTTAGAACCCCAACAGGGTACGCAGTATTTT; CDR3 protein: CASSLEPQQGTQYF
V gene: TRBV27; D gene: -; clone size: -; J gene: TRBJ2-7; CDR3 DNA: TGTGCCAGCAGCCGGGACTCCTACTACGAGCAGTACTTC; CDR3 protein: CASSRDSYYEQYF
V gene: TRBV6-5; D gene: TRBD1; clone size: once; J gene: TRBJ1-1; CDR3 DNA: TGTGCCAGCAGCCGAGACAGGGTTAGGGATACTGAAGCTTTCTTT; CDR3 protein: CASSRDRVRDTEAFF
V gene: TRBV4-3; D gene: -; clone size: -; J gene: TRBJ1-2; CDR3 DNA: TGCGCCAGCAGCCAAGACCGGGACTCTTACTATGGCTACACCTTC; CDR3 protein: CASSQDRDSYYGYTF
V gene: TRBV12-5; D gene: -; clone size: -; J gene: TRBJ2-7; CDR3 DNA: TGTGCTAGTGCCCTGCGAGGGACCCACGAGCAGTACTTC; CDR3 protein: CASALRGTHEQYF
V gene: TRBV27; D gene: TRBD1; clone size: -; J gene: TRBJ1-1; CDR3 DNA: TGTGCCAGCAGTTTTGGGGCGGACAGGCGCACTGAAGCTTTCTTT; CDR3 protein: CASSFGADRRTEAFF
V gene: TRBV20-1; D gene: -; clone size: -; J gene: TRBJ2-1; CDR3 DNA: TGCAGTGCTGCGTACAATGAGCAGTTCTTC; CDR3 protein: CSAAYNEQFF
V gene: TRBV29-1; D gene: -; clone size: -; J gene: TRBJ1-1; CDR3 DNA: TGCAGCGTCGGAACTCGAGGGCCGGGTACTGAAGCTTTCTTT; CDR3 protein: CSVGTRGPGTEAFF
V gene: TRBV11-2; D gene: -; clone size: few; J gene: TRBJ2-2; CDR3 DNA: TGTGCCAGCAGCCCCAGGACCCCGCTGGGGACCGGGGAGCTGTTTTTT; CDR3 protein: CASSPRTPLGTGELFF
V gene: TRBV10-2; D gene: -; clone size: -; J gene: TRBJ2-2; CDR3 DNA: TGCGCCAGCAGTGATACATTTGGACTTGCCACCGGGGAGCTGTTTTTT; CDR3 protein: CASSDTFGLATGELFF
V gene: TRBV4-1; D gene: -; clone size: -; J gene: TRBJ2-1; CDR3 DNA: TGCGCCAGCAGCTCACAGGGCTCCTACAATGAGCAGTTCTTC; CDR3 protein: CASSSQGSYNEQFF
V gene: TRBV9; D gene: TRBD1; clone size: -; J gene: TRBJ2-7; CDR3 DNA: TGTGCCAGCAGCGTAGGACAGGGGACCTACGAGCAGTACTTC; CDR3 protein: CASSVGQGTYEQYF
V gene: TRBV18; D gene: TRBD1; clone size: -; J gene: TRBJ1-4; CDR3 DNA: TGTGCCAGCTCGAGACAGGGCAATGAAAAACTGTTTTTT; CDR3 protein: CASSRQGNEKLFF
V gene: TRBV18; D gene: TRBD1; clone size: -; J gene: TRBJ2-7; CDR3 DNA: TGTGCCAGCTCACCGGACAGGGGAGTAAGCGAGCAGTACTTC; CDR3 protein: CASSPDRGVSEQYF